These 16 T cell receptor beta chains came from one sample sequenced in a study of graft-versus-host responses after intestinal transplantation. This table comes from immunoSEQ multiplex PCR, and its TCRdb copy is limited to in-frame clones, with some not included. The sample shows 30,000 to 40,000 clones, about 95% of them seen only once. The sample here was PBMCs, taken 16 days after intestinal transplant. The source is a human patient who received an intestinal transplant, so some T cells may come from the graft donor.

The chain combines TRBV5-6 with TRBJ2-1; 15 nucleotides align to TRBD2. This CDR3 is 17 amino acids long. Losses at the gene ends were 4 bases for V and 1 base for J; bases not matched to a gene: 3. Germline loops: CDR1 SGHDT, CDR2 YYEEEE. Here the CDR3 DNA reads TGTGCCAGCAGCCTAGGGACTAGCGGGAGGTCCTACAATGAGCAGTTCTTC. Its translation is CASSLGTSGRSYNEQFF.

This sequence joins TRBV5-8 and TRBJ1-3; a possible D gene is TRBD1 (5 bases). Trimming shortened V by 2 bases and J by 2 bases, and 8 bases separated the two germline ends. This CDR3 has 14 amino acids. Germline CDR1 and CDR2: SGHTS and YDEGEE. The CDR3, as DNA: TGTGCCAGCAGCTTTCGGGGGGCTGGAAACACCATATATTTT. Translated: CASSFRGAGNTIYF.

This chain joins TRBV11-3 and TRBJ2-3; 8 positions agree with TRBD1. This CDR3 is 13 amino acids long. Germline trimming cut 5 bases from V and 4 bases from J; bases unmatched to any gene: 2. The germline V gene encodes CDR1 SGHNT and CDR2 YENEEA. CDR3 amino acids: CASSDRGPDTQYF. Written as DNA, the CDR3 is TGTGCCAGCAGCGACAGGGGCCCAGATACGCAGTATTTT.

The gene calls are TRBV6-5 and TRBJ2-1; no firm D call. CDR3 length: 13 amino acids. Between the trimmed V and J ends, which lost 0 bases and 5 bases, there was a span of 5 bases. The germline V gene encodes CDR1 MNHEY and CDR2 SVGAGI. The CDR3 sequence is CASSYSTDNEQFF. DNA of the CDR3: TGTGCCAGCAGTTACTCGACTGACAATGAGCAGTTCTTC.

In DNA form, the CDR3 reads TGTGCCAGCAGCTCCTTAAGGGAGACCCAGTACTTC. Its protein product is CASSSLRETQYF. The V call is TRBV7-9, the J call TRBJ2-5; unclear D gene. In germline, CDR1 is SEHNR, CDR2 FQNEAQ (reference sequence). CDR3 length: 12 residues. V was trimmed by 4 bases and J by 5 bases, leaving 8 bases between them. Complete variable domain (other parts from reference TRBV7-9 and TRBJ2-5): DTGVSQNPRHKITKRGQNVTFRCDPISEHNRLYWYRQTLGQGPEFLTYFQNEAQLEKSRLLSDRFSAERPKGSFSTLEIQRTEQGDSAMYLCASSSLRETQYFGPGTRLLVL.

This rearrangement joins TRBV9 to TRBJ1-5; 7 bases are shared with TRBD1. The CDR3 runs 15 residues. In germline, CDR1 is SGDLS, CDR2 YYNGEE. V lost 0 bases, J lost 3 bases, and 3 bases stayed unmatched. The CDR3 protein is CASSVGGTVNQPQHF. CDR3 nucleotide sequence: TGTGCCAGCAGCGTAGGGGGGACAGTCAATCAGCCCCAGCATTTT.

This chain uses TRBV9 with TRBJ2-1; the D call may be TRBD1 or TRBD2 (5 bases each). Trimming took 3 bases from V and 0 from J, leaving 25 bases between them. The CDR3 runs to 20 residues. Germline V lookup: CDR1 SGDLS, CDR2 YYNGEE. The CDR3 bases are TGTGCCAGCAGCGGTCCCCTGGGGCGAGGGACGGTCAGCTCCTACAATGAGCAGTTCTTC. The encoded protein is CASSGPLGRGTVSSYNEQFF.

The rearrangement joins TRBV7-9 to TRBJ1-6; no clear D. V was shortened by 5 bases and J by 9 bases, with 11 bases between the two germline ends. The CDR3 contains 13 residues. Per the germline V gene, CDR1 is SEHNR and CDR2 is FQNEAQ (reference sequence). DNA for the CDR3: TGTGCCAGCAGCGATGAGGGTATTTCACCCCTCCACTTT. Translated, it gives CASSDEGISPLHF.

The chain recombines TRBV19 with TRBJ1-1; perhaps TRBD1 as D (5 bases). V lost 6 bases and J 11 bases, leaving 16 bases between the germline ends. The CDR3 has 12 residues. Germline V gene lookup returns CDR1 LNHDA and CDR2 SQIVND (reference sequence). In DNA form, the CDR3 reads TGTGCCAGTAGCACAGGTGAGATCGAGGCTTTCTTT. Translation gives CASSTGEIEAFF.

This chain connects TRBV5-1 to TRBJ1-1, with a possible D match to TRBD1 (5 bases). V lost 0 bases and J lost 3, with 12 bases in between. This CDR3 region has 15 residues. Germline CDR1 reads SGHRS; CDR2 reads YFSETQ. The CDR3 region is CASSLGGEGHTEAFF. CDR3 nucleotides: TGCGCCAGCAGCTTGGGAGGGGAGGGGCACACTGAAGCTTTCTTT.

The chain carries TRBV4-1 and TRBJ2-2, with 9 nucleotides matching TRBD2. Germline V gene data show CDR1 as MGHRA and CDR2 as YSYEKL. The CDR3 is made up of 16 amino acids. With 4 bases clipped from V and 6 bases from J, the junction kept 9 bases outside the gene matches. CDR3 loop: CASSLREAGGPGELFF. The CDR3 DNA sequence: TGCGCCAGCAGCCTCAGGGAAGCGGGAGGTCCCGGGGAGCTGTTTTTT.

The genes are TRBV5-6 and TRBJ2-3; 11 bases are shared with TRBD2. This CDR3 region has 14 residues. The germline CDR1 and CDR2 sequences are SGHDT and YYEEEE. Trimming cost V 2 bases and J 5 bases; bases outside gene matches: 1. The CDR3 DNA sequence: TGTGCCAGCAGCTTCGGGACTAGCGGAGATACGCAGTATTTT. It specifies CASSFGTSGDTQYF.

CDR3 in amino acids: CASSPGTSGSYEQYF. DNA for the CDR3: TGTGCCAGCAGCCCAGGGACTAGCGGGAGTTACGAGCAGTACTTC. V is TRBV7-9 and J is TRBJ2-5, with 14 bases fitting TRBD2. The J call may be faulty, since TRBJ2-7 better matches the DNA end. From germline, CDR1 is SEHNR and CDR2 FQNEAQ (reference sequence). The CDR3 spans 15 residues.

V gene TRBV5-1 combines with J gene TRBJ2-1; 10 bases are a match to TRBD1. Trimming took 5 bases from V and 3 from J; bases not matched to a gene: 8. CDR1 is SGHRS, CDR2 YFSETQ, per germline. The CDR3 length is 16 residues. The CDR3 bases are TGCGCCAGCAGTCCACCGGGACAGGGGTTCTACAATGAGCAGTTCTTC. Its translation is CASSPPGQGFYNEQFF.

The V call is TRBV28, the J call TRBJ2-1; the match to TRBD1 covers 8 bases. The J segment lost 0 bases and the V segment lost 3 bases, leaving 4 bases of the junction unmatched. The CDR3 totals 16 residues. Germline CDR1 reads MDHEN; CDR2 reads SYDVKM. In DNA form, the CDR3 reads TGTGCCAGCAGTTTCCCCGGGACAGGCTCCTACAATGAGCAGTTCTTC. Translation gives CASSFPGTGSYNEQFF.

The J gene is TRBJ1-5, the V gene TRBV30, with D unclear. V was cut by 2 bases and J by 4 bases, with 12 bases left in between. The CDR3 is 14 residues long. Germline-derived CDR1 and CDR2 are GTSNPN and SVGIG (reference sequence). Written as DNA, the CDR3 is TGTGCCTGGAGTCCCGGGGTAGGGAATCAGCCCCAGCATTTT. It yields the protein CAWSPGVGNQPQHF.